Below are 27 T cell receptor beta chains sequenced from a single sample in a study of T cells after yellow fever vaccination. TCRdb re-called the 5' RACE reads through MiXCR, storing one row per CDR3 protein. Here the sample spans roughly 99,000 distinct CDR3 sequences, 5.8% being singletons. Sequenced material: CD8+ T cells sorted from PBMCs, taken 10 days after the yellow fever booster vaccination. Receptors originate from a man younger than 35 who received the YFV17D yellow fever vaccine.

The chain has TRBV27 and TRBJ1-2; no reliable D call. V lost 8 bases and J lost 4, with 14 bases in between. Germline V gene sequence: CDR1 MNHEY, CDR2 SMNVEV (reference sequence). There are 13 residues in the CDR3. The CDR3 DNA follows: TGTGCCAGCGCTGAACGGCGGATCTATGGCTACACCTTC. It specifies CASAERRIYGYTF.

The CDR3, as DNA: TGTGCCAGCACCCACGGGGAGGACATTCAGTACTTC. It yields the protein CASTHGEDIQYF. The gene calls are TRBV6-6 and TRBJ2-4; tentatively, D is TRBD2 (6 bases). The CDR3 totals 12 residues. Trimming took off 7 bases at V and 8 bases at J, with 12 bases between the two ends. CDR1 is MNHNY, CDR2 SVGAGI, per germline (reference sequence).

The J gene is TRBJ2-1, the V gene TRBV29-1; the match to TRBD2 covers 10 bases. Germline CDR1 SQVTM, CDR2 ANQGSEA. The trim removed 4 bases at V and 5 bases at J, leaving 2 bases unmatched. This CDR3 contains 13 residues. The CDR3 loop reads CSVGLAGDNEQFF. The CDR3 nucleotides read TGCAGCGTTGGTCTAGCGGGGGACAATGAGCAGTTCTTC.

This clonotype was counted at least ten times. V and J are TRBV28 and TRBJ2-7; D unclear. Germline CDR1 is MDHEN and CDR2 is SYDVKM. The CDR3 has 13 residues. Trimming pared 7 bases from V and 1 base from J, leaving 11 bases between. CDR3 region: CASTKLVSYEQYV. The CDR3 nucleotides read TGTGCCAGCACGAAGCTGGTATCCTACGAGCAGTACGTC.

There are many counts of this clonotype. The chain has TRBV4-1 and TRBJ2-1; 9 bases agree with TRBD1. CDR1 is MGHRA, CDR2 YSYEKL, per germline. The length of the CDR3 is 17 residues. V shed 5 bases, J shed 5 bases, and the junction held 13 bases outside the gene matches. The DNA of the CDR3 is TGCGCCAGCAGCTCCCCTGCCCGACAGGGGGTGGACAATGAGCAGTTCTTC. Translated, it gives CASSSPARQGVDNEQFF.

This clonotype occurred many times. The chain uses TRBV7-6 and TRBJ2-1, with 8 bases aligning to TRBD2. CDR1 is SGHVS and CDR2 is FNYEAQ in the germline V gene. CDR3 length: 14 amino acids. J was trimmed by 4 bases and V by 5 bases; bases with no gene match: 4. The CDR3 loop is CASSAGGGYNEQFF. CDR3 nucleotides: TGTGCCAGCAGCGCGGGGGGAGGATACAATGAGCAGTTCTTC.

The chain uses TRBV24-1 and TRBJ2-1; 9 nucleotides agree with TRBD2. This CDR3 has 15 amino acids. From germline, CDR1 is KGHDR and CDR2 SFDVKD. V lost 5 bases to trimming and J lost 1 base; unmatched junction nucleotides: 2. In nucleotides, the CDR3 is TGTGCCACCAGTGGTACTAGCGGGTCCTACAATGAGCAGTTCTTC. Protein sequence: CATSGTSGSYNEQFF.

Many counts were recorded for this clonotype. For the CDR3, the DNA is TGTGCCAGTAGTCCGCGAGCGGTAGCGGGGAATCACTACAATGAGCAGTTCTTC. Protein sequence: CASSPRAVAGNHYNEQFF. The V call is TRBV19, the J call TRBJ2-1; 8 nucleotides match TRBD2. After removal of 5 bases from V and 3 bases from J, the junction contained 15 bases not matched to a gene. The length of the CDR3 is 18 residues. Germline CDR1 and CDR2: LNHDA and SQIVND (reference sequence).

V is TRBV12-3 or TRBV12-4 and J is TRBJ2-7; the D is unclear. The V and J ends lost 6 bases and 3 bases respectively, with 15 bases between them. This CDR3 region has 14 residues. The CDR3 DNA is TGTGCCAGCAGCCAGCCCGGACCGGGCTACGAGCAGTACTTC. Translated: CASSQPGPGYEQYF.

This clonotype was seen ten or more times. V and J are TRBV12-3 or TRBV12-4 and TRBJ2-5; the match to TRBD2 covers 13 bases. The CDR3 is 14 amino acids. V shed 6 bases, J shed 9 bases, and the junction held 7 bases outside the gene matches. The CDR3 nucleotides read TGTGCCAGCAGGCAAACTAGCGGGGGGGTCCCCCAGTACTTC. This gives the protein CASRQTSGGVPQYF.

Many counts were recorded for this clonotype. V and J are TRBV29-1 and TRBJ2-2; 11 positions agree with TRBD2. The junction had 7 bases not matched to a gene; V was cut back by 7 bases and J by 3 bases. This CDR3 has 15 amino acids. Germline V gene data show CDR1 as SQVTM and CDR2 as ANQGSEA. The CDR3 region has the DNA TGCAGCGGATTACTAGCGGGGGCCCACACCGGGGAGCTGTTTTTT. Residues: CSGLLAGAHTGELFF.

The chain recombines TRBV27 with TRBJ2-3, with D tentatively TRBD2 (6 bases). The CDR3 runs to 15 residues. The V end lost 1 base, the J end lost 4 bases, and 12 bases lay between the germline ends. Germline V gene data show CDR1 as MNHEY and CDR2 as SMNVEV (reference sequence). The CDR3 region is CASSLFGGAADTQYF. In DNA, the CDR3 is TGTGCCAGCAGTTTATTCGGAGGGGCGGCAGATACGCAGTATTTT.

This clonotype was found many times. The chain has TRBV20-1 and TRBJ2-5; 9 bases fit TRBD2. The trim removed 0 bases at V and 3 bases at J, leaving 5 bases unmatched. Germline assignment: CDR1 DFQATT and CDR2 SNEGSKA (reference sequence). This CDR3 is built from 15 residues. The CDR3 coding sequence is TGCAGTGCTAGAGATCTGGCTAGCGGGGAAGAGACCCAGTACTTC. Residues: CSARDLASGEETQYF.

The V gene is TRBV7-9, the J gene TRBJ1-2; 9 nucleotides align to TRBD1. Germline CDR1 is SEHNR and CDR2 is FQNEAQ (reference sequence). V dropped 4 bases and J dropped 5; count of bases not matched to a gene: 5. The CDR3 consists of 14 residues. DNA of the CDR3: TGTGCCAGCAGCTCCGGGACAGGGATGTATGGCTACACCTTC. Protein product: CASSSGTGMYGYTF.

The chain carries TRBV7-3 and TRBJ2-3; possibly TRBD1 or TRBD2 for D (6 bases each). Trimming shortened V by 5 bases and J by 0 bases, and 15 bases separated the two germline ends. The CDR3 covers 16 residues. The germline gives CDR1 SGHTA, CDR2 FQGTGA. The CDR3 loop is CASSAPIGGSTDTQYF. The CDR3 DNA reads TGTGCCAGCAGCGCCCCCATAGGGGGGAGCACAGATACGCAGTATTTT.

There are a few counts of this clonotype. The gene calls are TRBV16 and TRBJ2-1, with 7 bases aligning to TRBD2. The junction had 9 bases not matched to a gene; V was cut back by 1 base and J by 3 bases. The length of the CDR3 is 17 residues. Per the germline V gene, CDR1 is KGHSY and CDR2 is FQNENV. The CDR3 sequence is CASSQLQRGPSYNEQFF. The DNA of the CDR3 is TGTGCCAGCAGCCAATTACAGCGGGGACCTAGCTACAATGAGCAGTTCTTC.

This clonotype was counted a few times. The chain has TRBV4-3 and TRBJ2-7; D may be TRBD1 (5 bases). The CDR3 extends over 15 amino acids. V was trimmed by 0 bases and J by 4 bases, leaving 13 bases between them. CDR1 and CDR2 (germline): LGHNA, YSLEER. The CDR3 DNA is TGCGCCAGCAGCCAAGATCAGACAGACCTTTACGAGCAGTACTTC. Protein product: CASSQDQTDLYEQYF.

This clonotype has a count of ten or more. The rearrangement joins TRBV7-9 to TRBJ2-3; D remains ambiguous. The CDR3 spans 12 residues. The V end lost 5 bases, the J end lost 5 bases, and 8 bases lay between the germline ends. Germline CDR1 reads SEHNR; CDR2 reads FQNEAQ (reference sequence). The CDR3, as DNA: TGTGCCAGCAGCACGCCGTTAGATACGCAGTATTTT. It encodes CASSTPLDTQYF.

As for this clonotype: This may be a read error, as it is one base from a much larger clone. The chain employs TRBV7-9 and TRBJ2-3; D remains unclear. Looked up from germline, CDR1 is SEHNR and CDR2 is FQNEAQ (reference sequence). The V end lost 5 bases, the J end lost 4 bases, and 7 bases lay between the germline ends. The CDR3 has 12 residues. In DNA form, the CDR3 reads TGTGCCAGCAGCCCGGAGCCAGATACGCAGTATTTT. Translating gives CASSPEPDTQYF.

This clonotype was found a few times. The chain recombines TRBV4-1 with TRBJ2-1; 9 bases match TRBD2. This CDR3 spans 17 amino acids. V shed 1 base and J 0 bases; nucleotides not matched to a gene: 4. The V gene's germline CDR1 is MGHRA and CDR2 YSYEKL. CDR3 bases: TGCGCCAGCAGCCAAGGGCTAGCGGGGAGCTCCTACAATGAGCAGTTCTTC. Protein product: CASSQGLAGSSYNEQFF.

The rearrangement links TRBV5-6 to TRBJ2-1; 8 bases are shared with TRBD1. Germline V gene lookup returns CDR1 SGHDT and CDR2 YYEEEE. J was trimmed by 4 bases and V by 4 bases; bases with no gene match: 7. The CDR3 is 15 amino acids. The CDR3 DNA reads TGTGCCAGCAGCAATCAGGGGGCGGCTTACAATGAGCAGTTCTTC. This translates into CASSNQGAAYNEQFF.

The V and J genes are TRBV27 and TRBJ2-6; D is uncertain. The germline CDR1 and CDR2 sequences are MNHEY and SMNVEV (reference sequence). Deletions cut 2 bases from V and 0 bases from J, with 5 bases between. CDR3 length: 15 residues. The CDR3 nucleotides read TGTGCCAGCAGTTTAATCACCTCTGGGGCCAACGTCCTGACTTTC. It yields the protein CASSLITSGANVLTF.

The chain recombines TRBV15 with TRBJ2-2; 7 positions agree with TRBD1. CDR3 length equals 17 residues. Germline V CDR1 and CDR2: LNHNV, YYDKDF (reference sequence). The J segment lost 4 bases and the V segment lost 5 bases, leaving 13 bases of the junction unmatched. The CDR3 region has the DNA TGTGCCACCAGCGGGGTGGTACGGGACAGAGTCACCGGGGAGCTGTTTTTT. Amino acid sequence: CATSGVVRDRVTGELFF.

The rearrangement links TRBV3-1 to TRBJ2-1; 9 bases are a match to TRBD2. CDR1 and CDR2 from the germline V gene are LGHDT and YNNKEL (reference sequence). The CDR3 runs 17 residues. The trim removed 0 bases at V and 7 bases at J, leaving 10 bases unmatched. The CDR3 sequence is CASSQESVAGEFNEQFF. The DNA for the CDR3 is TGTGCCAGCAGCCAAGAATCGGTAGCGGGGGAGTTTAATGAGCAGTTCTTC.

A few counts support this clonotype. V is TRBV20-1 and J is TRBJ2-2; D possibly matches TRBD1 or TRBD2 (5 bases each). The CDR3 is 17 amino acids. Germline V gene sequence: CDR1 DFQATT, CDR2 SNEGSKA (reference sequence). The ends were cut back, 3 bases at V and 1 base at J, with 18 bases in the middle. The CDR3 nucleotides read TGCAGTGCTAGGGGGCCTCTGAGCGGAGAGAACACCGGGGAGCTGTTTTTT. Translating gives CSARGPLSGENTGELFF.

The sample holds many counts of this clonotype. This sequence joins TRBV6-1 and TRBJ1-6; D perhaps matches TRBD1 (5 bases). This CDR3 is built from 15 residues. From germline, CDR1 is MNHNS and CDR2 SASEGT. Trimming pared 6 bases from V and 4 bases from J, leaving 13 bases between. As DNA, the CDR3 is TGTGCCAGCAGGTTTCCAGGGTTTTATAATTCACCCCTCCACTTT. Its translation: CASRFPGFYNSPLHF.

This clonotype was picked up a small number of times. The chain recombines TRBV12-3 or TRBV12-4 with TRBJ2-2; TRBD1 matches at 7 bases. The V gene end was trimmed by 6 bases and the J gene end by 4 bases; junction bases not matched to a gene: 5. The CDR3 is made up of 14 amino acids. This CDR3 reads CASSPTGFTGELFF. The DNA of the CDR3 is TGTGCCAGCAGCCCGACAGGGTTCACCGGGGAGCTGTTTTTT.